These 32 T cell receptor beta chains were all obtained from the same sample, sequenced in a study of cytomegalovirus exposure and HLA in healthy donors. Primers: 60 Vbeta forward and 13 Jbeta reverse. Libraries were prepared by immunoSEQ multiplex PCR; TCRdb keeps only in-frame clonotypes and omits some of them. The repertoire holds 150,000 to 200,000 clones, with approximately 88% as singletons. The specimen sequenced was PBMCs. These receptors originate from a woman between 18 and 30 years old in good health and CMV-seronegative.

The table lists this clone with a few counts. The chain is built from TRBV29-1 and TRBJ2-1; the D gene is possibly TRBD2 (5 bases). The CDR3 runs 13 residues. Germline CDR1 reads SQVTM; CDR2 reads ANQGSEA. Trimming left V 4 bases short and J 5 bases short, with 12 bases between. The CDR3 region is CSVVRVSNNEQFF. The CDR3 nucleotides read TGCAGCGTTGTGAGGGTCTCTAACAATGAGCAGTTCTTC.

V usage is TRBV7-9 and J usage is TRBJ1-1; a possible D gene is TRBD1 (5 bases). With 5 bases removed from V and 4 bases from J, the gap between germline ends came to 17 bases. CDR1 is SEHNR and CDR2 is FQNEAQ in the germline V gene (reference sequence). This CDR3 is built from 15 residues. CDR3 residues: CASSLGWGESTEAFF. CDR3 coding DNA: TGTGCCAGCAGCCTAGGATGGGGCGAATCCACTGAAGCTTTCTTT.

The rearrangement uses TRBV7-9 and TRBJ2-7, with TRBD1 as a possible D gene (6 bases). Germline values: CDR1 SEHNR, CDR2 FQNEAQ (reference sequence). V was trimmed by 3 bases and J by 2 bases, leaving 11 bases between them. The CDR3 is 14 amino acids. Written as DNA, the CDR3 is TGTGCCAGCAGCTTGAACAGGGCTCCCTACGAGCAGTACTTC. Translation: CASSLNRAPYEQYF.

V gene TRBV9 combines with J gene TRBJ1-3; tentative D call: TRBD1 (5 bases). CDR1 and CDR2 from the germline V gene are SGDLS and YYNGEE. This CDR3 has 14 amino acids. Trimming shortened V by 0 bases and J by 4 bases, and 8 bases separated the two germline ends. CDR3: CASSVEGAGNTIYF. In DNA, the CDR3 is TGTGCCAGCAGCGTAGAAGGGGCGGGAAACACCATATATTTT.

The chain employs TRBV10-3 and TRBJ2-1; tentative D call: TRBD1 (6 bases). Germline CDR1 and CDR2: ENHRY and SYGVKD. The V end lost 2 bases, the J end lost 4 bases, and 6 bases lay between the germline ends. This CDR3 has 13 residues. The CDR3 nucleotides read TGTGCCATCAGTGAGCAGGGGTACAATGAGCAGTTCTTC. Its protein product is CAISEQGYNEQFF.

The chain has TRBV10-1 and TRBJ1-2, with D unresolved. Germline V gene lookup returns CDR1 WNHNN and CDR2 SYGVQD (reference sequence). There are 13 residues in the CDR3. The V gene lost 4 bases and the J gene lost 4 bases, with 10 bases spanning the gap. The CDR3 bases are TGCGCCAGCAGTGCCGGGAGCGGCTATGGCTACACCTTC. Its translation: CASSAGSGYGYTF.

The sample holds a few counts of this clone. V usage is TRBV6-5 and J usage is TRBJ1-1; 11 nucleotides line up with TRBD1. The V segment lost 5 bases and the J segment 6 bases; nucleotides outside the gene matches: 5. This CDR3 is 14 amino acids long. Germline V lookup: CDR1 MNHEY, CDR2 SVGAGI. DNA of the CDR3: TGTGCCAGCAGTGAAGGACAGGGGGCCGCTGAAGCTTTCTTT. Its protein product is CASSEGQGAAEAFF.

The chain couples TRBV30 to TRBJ1-6; no reliable D call. V lost 3 bases and J lost 9, with 9 bases in between. The CDR3 spans 12 residues. The germline gives CDR1 GTSNPN, CDR2 SVGIG (reference sequence). Here the CDR3 reads CAWRGVGSPLHF. CDR3 DNA: TGTGCCTGGAGAGGAGTGGGTTCACCCCTCCACTTT.

V gene TRBV19 combines with J gene TRBJ1-2; 8 bases map to TRBD1. The junction had 6 bases not matched to a gene; V was cut back by 5 bases and J by 4 bases. The CDR3 has 14 residues. Germline lookup yields CDR1 LNHDA and CDR2 SQIVND (reference sequence). Written as DNA, the CDR3 is TGTGCCAGTAGTCCGAGACAGGGGACCTATGGCTACACCTTC. The encoded protein is CASSPRQGTYGYTF.

The chain joins TRBV21-1 to TRBJ2-3; the table assigns TRBD2, which was not confirmed against the DNA. TRBV21-1 is a pseudogene locus. This CDR3 contains 17 residues. The DNA for the CDR3 is TGTGCCAGCAAAAGTATCGAGGCCCGAGGGTCCACAGATACGCAGTATTTT. It is translated as CASKSIEARGSTDTQYF.

The chain uses TRBV10-3 and TRBJ2-2; a weak D match, TRBD1 (5 bases). The CDR3 is 13 amino acids. Between the trimmed V and J ends, which lost 6 bases and 7 bases, there was a span of 12 bases. In germline, CDR1 is ENHRY, CDR2 SYGVKD. The CDR3, as DNA: TGTGCCATCAGAGCAGGGTCTAACGGGGAGCTGTTTTTT. It specifies CAIRAGSNGELFF.

V usage is TRBV21-1 and J usage is TRBJ1-2. TRBV21-1 is recorded as a pseudogene. This CDR3 has 9 residues. The CDR3 DNA follows: TGTGCCCGTTCGGGGGGCTACACCTTC. Its translation: CARSGGYTF.

The genes are TRBV7-9 and TRBJ2-7; 7 bases line up with TRBD1. This CDR3 has 16 amino acids. Germline CDR1 and CDR2: SEHNR and FQNEAQ (reference sequence). With V trimmed by 1 base and J by 4 bases, 10 bases remained unmatched. The CDR3 bases are TGTGCCAGCAGCTTAGGTACGCCGGGACAGACTTACGAGCAGTACTTC. Encoded protein: CASSLGTPGQTYEQYF.

The chain recombines TRBV6-1 with TRBJ1-2, with 8 bases fitting TRBD1. Unmatched junction bases numbered 9, after V lost 4 bases and J lost 2 bases. Germline-derived CDR1 and CDR2 are MNHNS and SASEGT. There are 16 residues in the CDR3. CDR3 protein: CASSVNQGAANYGYTF. Written as DNA, the CDR3 is TGTGCCAGCAGTGTAAATCAGGGGGCCGCGAACTATGGCTACACCTTC.

The chain combines TRBV9 with TRBJ2-5; D ambiguous. Germline CDR1 and CDR2: SGDLS and YYNGEE. V lost 0 bases and J 5 bases, leaving 11 bases between the germline ends. CDR3 size: 14 residues. The CDR3, as DNA: TGTGCCAGCAGCGTAGCGGCAACCGGGGAGACCCAGTACTTC. Amino acids: CASSVAATGETQYF.

The chain combines TRBV28 with TRBJ2-3, with 10 bases aligning to TRBD1. CDR1 is MDHEN, CDR2 SYDVKM, per germline. With V trimmed by 6 bases and J by 7 bases, 10 bases remained unmatched. The CDR3 covers 15 residues. This CDR3 reads CASRTTGTGENTQYF. CDR3 DNA sequence: TGTGCCAGCAGAACCACCGGGACAGGGGAAAATACGCAGTATTTT.

V gene TRBV10-3 combines with J gene TRBJ2-5; 9 bases agree with TRBD2. Germline assignment: CDR1 ENHRY and CDR2 SYGVKD. V dropped 4 bases and J dropped 3; count of bases not matched to a gene: 3. The CDR3 runs to 14 residues. Here the CDR3 DNA reads TGTGCCATCAGTGCGTCTAGCGGGGAAGAGACCCAGTACTTC. The encoded protein is CAISASSGEETQYF.

This chain joins TRBV6-1 and TRBJ1-5, with a weak D call TRBD1 (5 bases). The CDR3 has 18 amino acids. V lost 3 bases, J lost 0 bases, and 18 bases lay in between. The germline V gene encodes CDR1 MNHNS and CDR2 SASEGT. CDR3 sequence: CASSEVGALGYSNQPQHF. Written as DNA, the CDR3 is TGTGCCAGCAGTGAGGTTGGGGCTCTAGGGTATAGCAATCAGCCCCAGCATTTT.

The gene calls are TRBV6-1 and TRBJ2-3, with D possibly matching TRBD1 (8 bases). The V gene's germline CDR1 is MNHNS and CDR2 SASEGT. The CDR3 has 15 residues. The V and J ends lost 5 bases and 8 bases respectively, with 20 bases between them. CDR3 residues: CASSRQHTGGGTQYF. For the CDR3, the DNA is TGTGCCAGCAGTCGCCAACACACAGGGGGGGGTACGCAGTATTTT.

This clone turned up a few times. The chain combines TRBV6-1 with TRBJ1-4; 9 nucleotides line up with TRBD1. Germline CDR1 reads MNHNS; CDR2 reads SASEGT. V lost 1 base and J lost 8; bases outside the gene matches: 5. The CDR3 spans 15 residues. CDR3 region: CASSEEGTGYEKLFF. CDR3 in DNA: TGTGCCAGCAGTGAAGAAGGGACAGGGTACGAAAAACTGTTTTTT.

The chain couples TRBV5-1 to TRBJ1-4; 8 bases are a match to TRBD1. CDR1 is SGHRS and CDR2 is YFSETQ in the germline V gene. The V segment lost 4 bases and the J segment 3 bases; nucleotides outside the gene matches: 8. CDR3 length: 16 residues. In nucleotides, the CDR3 is TGCGCCAGCAGCCTTTCCGGACAGGGACCTAATGAAAAACTGTTTTTT. Its translation: CASSLSGQGPNEKLFF.

Points on this clone: This CDR3 is also generated by other DNA sequences in the sample. V is TRBV6-5 and J is TRBJ1-5; 9 positions agree with TRBD1. J was trimmed by 1 base and V by 4 bases; bases with no gene match: 2. The CDR3 consists of 15 residues. Germline V lookup: CDR1 MNHEY, CDR2 SVGAGI. Here the CDR3 reads CASSSDRGSNQPQHF. The CDR3 region has the DNA TGTGCCAGCAGTTCGGACAGGGGCAGCAATCAGCCCCAGCATTTT.

The J gene is TRBJ1-5, the V gene TRBV27; tentative D call: TRBD1 (5 bases). From germline, CDR1 is MNHEY and CDR2 SMNVEV (reference sequence). The CDR3 spans 13 residues. Trimming shortened V by 3 bases and J by 7 bases, and 10 bases separated the two germline ends. CDR3 DNA: TGTGCCAGCAGTTTGCGGGGGAGGCAGCCCCAGCATTTT. Protein: CASSLRGRQPQHF.

This clone was recorded a few times. This sequence joins TRBV5-6 and TRBJ2-3; no clear D. Germline CDR1 reads SGHDT; CDR2 reads YYEEEE. The CDR3 has 15 residues. V gave up 0 bases and J gave up 1 base, with 9 bases separating them. The CDR3 protein is CASSLGQIRTDTQYF. In nucleotides, the CDR3 is TGTGCCAGCAGCTTGGGACAAATTCGCACAGATACGCAGTATTTT.

The chain links TRBV28 to TRBJ2-1; TRBD1 matches at 10 bases. V was clipped by 5 bases and J by 8 bases; unmatched bases: 9. The CDR3 extends over 15 amino acids. Germline V gene data show CDR1 as MDHEN and CDR2 as SYDVKM. The CDR3, as DNA: TGTGCCAGCAGTCAATCATCGACAGGGGGCTATGAGCAGTTCTTC. This gives the protein CASSQSSTGGYEQFF.

This clone was seen just once. The chain carries TRBV7-9 and TRBJ2-2; a possible D gene is TRBD1 (6 bases). Germline CDR1 is SEHNR and CDR2 is FQNEAQ (reference sequence). The V end lost 2 bases, the J end lost 6 bases, and 7 bases lay between the germline ends. This CDR3 region has 13 residues. CDR3: CASSLPGAGELFF. CDR3 in DNA: TGTGCCAGCAGCTTACCAGGGGCCGGGGAGCTGTTTTTT.

V usage is TRBV30 and J usage is TRBJ1-2; D perhaps matches TRBD1 (5 bases). Germline CDR1 is GTSNPN and CDR2 is SVGIG (reference sequence). Trimming left V 1 base short and J 5 bases short, with 11 bases between. The CDR3 extends over 13 amino acids. The CDR3 sequence: CAWSEGPSYGYTF. Here the CDR3 DNA reads TGTGCCTGGAGTGAGGGGCCTTCGTATGGCTACACCTTC. The full variable domain, rest sourced from reference TRBV30 and TRBJ1-2, is SQTIHQWPATLVQPVGSPLSLECTVEGTSNPNLYWYRQAAGRGLQLLFYSVGIGQISSEVPQNLSASRPQDRQFILSSKKLLLSDSGFYLCAWSEGPSYGYTFGSGTRLTVV.

The genes are TRBV7-2 and TRBJ2-7, with TRBD2 as a possible D gene (6 bases). V lost 4 bases to trimming and J lost 1 base, with 14 bases between them. The germline CDR1 and CDR2 sequences are SGHTA and FQGNSA. This CDR3 has 15 amino acids. The CDR3 protein is CASSSTSVFSYEQYF. CDR3 nucleotide sequence: TGTGCCAGCAGCTCGACTAGTGTCTTTTCCTACGAGCAGTACTTC.

The chain is built from TRBV25-1 and TRBJ2-3; a weak D match, TRBD1 (6 bases). The ends were cut back, 3 bases at V and 2 bases at J, with 12 bases in the middle. Germline V gene sequence: CDR1 MGHDK, CDR2 SYGVNS. The CDR3 runs to 15 residues. Written as DNA, the CDR3 is TGTGCCAGCAGTGACCGGGACATAACCACAGATACGCAGTATTTT. Its translation: CASSDRDITTDTQYF.

This sequence joins TRBV6-1 and TRBJ2-5; TRBD2 matches 11 bases. Matching the DNA end better, TRBJ2-7 makes the J call doubtful. Germline CDR1 and CDR2: MNHNS and SASEGT. This CDR3 region has 14 residues. CDR3 residues: CASLAGGLSYEQYF. The CDR3 DNA reads as TGTGCCAGCCTAGCGGGGGGCCTCTCCTACGAGCAGTACTTC.

The chain has TRBV9 and TRBJ1-2, with TRBD1 matching 10 bases. Per germline, CDR1 SGDLS and CDR2 YYNGEE. V shed 4 bases, J shed 8 bases, and the junction held 11 bases outside the gene matches. The CDR3 runs 15 residues. The CDR3 loop reads CASSIGTGEVGGYTF. CDR3 nucleotide sequence: TGTGCCAGCAGCATTGGGACAGGGGAGGTAGGGGGCTACACCTTC.

J is TRBJ2-7 and V is TRBV7-6, with 7 bases identical to TRBD1. After removal of 5 bases from V and 2 bases from J, the junction contained 9 bases not matched to a gene. CDR1 is SGHVS, CDR2 FNYEAQ, per germline. The CDR3 contains 15 residues. CDR3 sequence: CASSAWDRGAYEQYF. The CDR3 DNA sequence: TGTGCCAGCAGCGCGTGGGACAGAGGGGCCTACGAGCAGTACTTC.